This entry lists 25 T cell receptor beta chains sequenced from one sample in a study of blood T cell repertoires in COVID-19. Generated by immunoSEQ multiplex PCR, the TCRdb table keeps only in-frame clones and is missing some. The sample lists fewer than 80,000 clones, more than 65% occurring once. The specimen was peripheral blood. The receptors originated from a human donor in a cohort sampled during active COVID-19.

This clone was found a few times. The chain joins TRBV27 to TRBJ1-6; D is undetermined. The germline V gene has CDR1 MNHEY and CDR2 SMNVEV (reference sequence). V shed 3 bases and J shed 7 bases, with 4 bases lying between them. CDR3 length equals 12 residues. The CDR3 loop is CASSFENSPLHF. As DNA, the CDR3 is TGTGCCAGCAGTTTCGAGAATTCACCCCTCCACTTT.

V usage is TRBV7-9 and J usage is TRBJ2-1; 9 bases map to TRBD2. The CDR3 consists of 15 residues. V was pared by 5 bases and J by 4 bases, with 6 bases of the junction left unmatched. Looked up from germline, CDR1 is SEHNR and CDR2 is FQNEAQ (reference sequence). CDR3 DNA: TGTGCCAGCAGCAGTAGCGGGGGACTTTACAATGAGCAGTTCTTC. Amino acid sequence: CASSSSGGLYNEQFF.

This chain links TRBV18 with TRBJ2-7; TRBD1 aligns across 7 bases. Germline CDR1 is KGHSH and CDR2 is LQKENI. V shed 6 bases and J 2 bases; nucleotides not matched to a gene: 4. The CDR3 spans 13 residues. Here the CDR3 reads CASSRDSPYEQYF. CDR3 DNA sequence: TGTGCCAGCTCCCGGGACAGCCCCTACGAGCAGTACTTC.

V and J are TRBV29-1 and TRBJ2-1; D perhaps matches TRBD2 (5 bases). Germline CDR1 reads SQVTM; CDR2 reads ANQGSEA. The CDR3 runs 11 residues. The V and J ends lost 3 bases and 10 bases respectively, with 10 bases between them. CDR3 residues: CSVDDYPEQFF. In nucleotides, the CDR3 is TGCAGCGTTGACGACTACCCCGAGCAGTTCTTC.

This clone occurred a few times. The rearrangement joins TRBV2 to TRBJ1-5; D call uncertain. V dropped 3 bases and J dropped 0 bases, with 9 bases sitting between them. The CDR3 spans 15 residues. Germline CDR1 reads SNHLY; CDR2 reads FYNNEI. CDR3: CASSEGQYSNQPQHF. The CDR3 nucleotides are TGTGCCAGCAGTGAGGGCCAATATAGCAATCAGCCCCAGCATTTT.

V gene TRBV19 combines with J gene TRBJ1-5; D might be TRBD1 (6 bases). The CDR3 spans 15 residues. With 11 bases removed from V and 0 bases from J, the gap between germline ends came to 17 bases. Germline CDR1 and CDR2: LNHDA and SQIVND (reference sequence). CDR3: CAGGPTGHSNQPQHF. CDR3 nucleotides: TGTGCCGGGGGACCGACGGGACATAGCAATCAGCCCCAGCATTTT. The entire variable domain, with the rest obtained from reference TRBV19 and TRBJ1-5, is as follows: DGGITQSPKYLFRKEGQNVTLSCEQNLNHDAMYWYRQDPGQGLRLIYYSQIVNDFQKGDIAEGYSVSREKKESFPLTVTSAQKNPTAFYLCAGGPTGHSNQPQHFGDGTRLSIL.

The chain combines TRBV15 with TRBJ2-2, with D uncertain. Trimming took 4 bases from V and 7 from J, leaving 7 bases between them. Germline V CDR1 and CDR2: LNHNV, YYDKDF (reference sequence). The CDR3 runs 12 residues. CDR3 DNA sequence: TGTGCCACCAGCAAAAATAACGGGGAGCTGTTTTTT. This codes for CATSKNNGELFF.

The rearrangement joins TRBV2 to TRBJ1-1; 7 bases match TRBD1. This CDR3 spans 15 amino acids. J lost 2 bases, V lost 7 bases, and 10 bases had no gene match. Germline values: CDR1 SNHLY, CDR2 FYNNEI. CDR3 region: CASKQRTGVNTEAFF. The CDR3, as DNA: TGTGCCAGCAAACAGCGGACAGGAGTTAACACTGAAGCTTTCTTT.

The rearrangement joins TRBV12-3 or TRBV12-4 to TRBJ2-2; D not certain. Trimming removed 7 bases from V and 1 base from J, with 7 bases in between. CDR3 length: 13 residues. The CDR3 coding sequence is TGTGCCAGCAACGAACAGAACACCGGGGAGCTGTTTTTT. This gives the protein CASNEQNTGELFF.

This clone was found a few times. The chain couples TRBV7-9 to TRBJ2-2; D may be TRBD2 (5 bases). Germline assignment: CDR1 SEHNR and CDR2 FQNEAQ (reference sequence). V dropped 3 bases and J dropped 5 bases, with 13 bases sitting between them. This CDR3 has 15 amino acids. The CDR3 here is CASSFSIGITGELFF. The DNA of the CDR3 is TGTGCCAGCAGCTTTTCGATCGGGATTACCGGGGAGCTGTTTTTT.

This clone was counted a few times. DNA of the CDR3: TGTGCCAGCAGCCTCCCGCATAGACTAGCGGGGGCTAACAATGAGCAGTTCTTC. This encodes CASSLPHRLAGANNEQFF. This chain joins TRBV7-9 and TRBJ2-1; 12 nucleotides line up with TRBD2. Germline assignment: CDR1 SEHNR and CDR2 FQNEAQ (reference sequence). The CDR3 spans 18 residues. The ends lost 5 bases at V and 5 bases at J; junction bases unmatched: 13. Supplemented by reference TRBV7-9 and TRBJ2-1, the full variable domain reads DTGVSQNPRHKITKRGQNVTFRCDPISEHNRLYWYRQTLGQGPEFLTYFQNEAQLEKSRLLSDRFSAERPKGSFSTLEIQRTEQGDSAMYLCASSLPHRLAGANNEQFFGPGTRLTVL.

Comment on this clone: An end of the junction differs from the germline gene, which may be a read error. This chain joins TRBV7-8 and TRBJ2-1; TRBD2 is a possible D gene (6 bases). Looked up from germline, CDR1 is SGHVS and CDR2 is FQNEAQ. The CDR3 is made up of 17 amino acids. The CDR3: CASSPLALGDSSNEQFF. The CDR3 region has the DNA TGTGCCAGCAGCCCCCTGGCCCTGGGGGACTCCTCCAATGAGCAGTTCTTC.

The chain uses TRBV27 and TRBJ2-7, with TRBD2 matching 10 bases. V lost 2 bases and J lost 5; bases outside the gene matches: 15. CDR1 MNHEY and CDR2 SMNVEV come from the germline V gene (reference sequence). CDR3 length: 18 residues. The CDR3 coding sequence is TGTGCCAGCAGTTTAAACGGTCGACGGAATAGCGGGGGGAACGAGCAGTACTTC. This codes for CASSLNGRRNSGGNEQYF.

The chain recombines TRBV9 with TRBJ2-7, with 9 bases aligning to TRBD1. There are 15 residues in the CDR3. Germline lookup yields CDR1 SGDLS and CDR2 YYNGEE. Unmatched junction bases numbered 7, after V lost 3 bases and J lost 3 bases. CDR3 nucleotides: TGTGCCAGCAGCGCAGGGACAGGGAAAGGCTACGAGCAGTACTTC. Its protein product is CASSAGTGKGYEQYF.

This rearrangement joins TRBV7-9 to TRBJ1-3; D gene unclear. Germline CDR1 reads SEHNR; CDR2 reads FQNEAQ (reference sequence). This CDR3 region has 14 residues. V was pared by 1 base and J by 2 bases, with 6 bases between. This chain's CDR3 is CASSLGGAGNTIYF. CDR3 coding DNA: TGTGCCAGCAGCTTAGGGGGAGCTGGAAACACCATATATTTT.

This chain links TRBV6-6 with TRBJ1-2, with D uncertain. The V gene's germline CDR1 is MNHNY and CDR2 SVGAGI (reference sequence). V lost 6 bases and J lost 13, with 15 bases in between. The CDR3 length is 11 residues. The CDR3, as DNA: TGTGCCAGCAGGGCCGTAGAGGGTTCCACCTTC. It codes for CASRAVEGSTF.

V usage is TRBV7-3 and J usage is TRBJ2-1; 8 bases line up with TRBD1. V gave up 0 bases and J gave up 9 bases; unmatched junction bases: 1. CDR1 and CDR2 from the germline V gene are SGHTA and FQGTGA. The CDR3 spans 13 residues. The CDR3: CASSLTTGGEQFF. The DNA for the CDR3 is TGTGCCAGCAGCTTAACAACAGGGGGTGAGCAGTTCTTC.

This clone was found once. The V and J genes are TRBV7-2 and TRBJ1-2, with D unresolved. V lost 4 bases and J 7 bases, leaving 13 bases between the germline ends. The CDR3 is 13 residues long. Germline-derived CDR1 and CDR2 are SGHTA and FQGNSA. The CDR3 protein is CASSSRPEVGYTF. CDR3 in DNA: TGTGCCAGCAGCTCCCGTCCCGAGGTTGGCTACACCTTC.

This sequence joins TRBV19 and TRBJ2-1, with 13 bases identical to TRBD2. Germline CDR1 LNHDA, CDR2 SQIVND (reference sequence). J gave up 14 bases and V 5 bases, and 6 bases lay outside the gene matches. This CDR3 has 13 residues. DNA of the CDR3: TGTGCCAGTAGTGGTAGACTAGCGGGGGGTAAGTTCTTC. Protein: CASSGRLAGGKFF.

J is TRBJ1-2 and V is TRBV5-1; D possibly corresponds to TRBD1 (6 bases). V was trimmed by 0 bases and J by 2 bases, leaving 8 bases between them. The CDR3 contains 14 residues. Germline assignment: CDR1 SGHRS and CDR2 YFSETQ. Here the CDR3 reads CASSLDRANYGYTF. The CDR3 bases are TGCGCCAGCAGCTTGGACAGGGCCAACTATGGCTACACCTTC.

The chain uses TRBV5-6 and TRBJ1-2; 10 nucleotides align to TRBD1. With V trimmed by 6 bases and J by 5 bases, 7 bases remained unmatched. The V gene's germline CDR1 is SGHDT and CDR2 YYEEEE. This CDR3 is 14 amino acids long. The DNA for the CDR3 is TGTGCCAGCACCGGTGACAGGGGGCAGTATGGCTACACCTTC. Amino acid sequence: CASTGDRGQYGYTF. Full variable domain (outside the CDR3, taken from reference TRBV5-6 and TRBJ1-2): DAGVTQSPTHLIKTRGQQVTLRCSPKSGHDTVSWYQQALGQGPQFIFQYYEEEERQRGNFPDRFSGHQFPNYSSELNVNALLLGDSALYLCASTGDRGQYGYTFGSGTRLTVV.

The chain links TRBV5-4 to TRBJ2-7; 8 bases match TRBD2. V lost 0 bases and J lost 7; bases outside the gene matches: 9. The CDR3 is 15 amino acids. Germline-derived CDR1 and CDR2 are SGHNT and YYREEE (reference sequence). The CDR3 sequence: CASSLGSPGGREQYF. The CDR3, as DNA: TGTGCCAGCAGCTTGGGATCACCGGGAGGGAGAGAGCAGTACTTC.

This clone was observed a handful of times. V is TRBV27 and J is TRBJ2-6, with 8 bases identical to TRBD1. V was pared by 5 bases and J by 0 bases, with 3 bases of the junction left unmatched. CDR3 length equals 16 residues. The germline V gene encodes CDR1 MNHEY and CDR2 SMNVEV (reference sequence). The CDR3 nucleotides read TGTGCCAGCAGTAGGACAGGGCTCTCTGGGGCCAACGTCCTGACTTTC. This gives the protein CASSRTGLSGANVLTF.

The sample holds one count of this clone. The chain couples TRBV29-1 to TRBJ1-1, with D perhaps TRBD1 (6 bases). Trimming shortened V by 5 bases and J by 0 bases, and 10 bases separated the two germline ends. The CDR3 runs 13 residues. The germline V gene encodes CDR1 SQVTM and CDR2 ANQGSEA. CDR3 nucleotide sequence: TGCAGCGTTCGGACAGTCTTGAACACTGAAGCTTTCTTT. This codes for CSVRTVLNTEAFF.

The chain has TRBV27 and TRBJ2-2; 10 nucleotides line up with TRBD2. This CDR3 spans 15 amino acids. Germline V gives CDR1 MNHEY, CDR2 SMNVEV (reference sequence). The V gene end was trimmed by 5 bases and the J gene end by 7 bases; junction bases not matched to a gene: 7. The CDR3 region has the DNA TGTGCCAGCAGTCCTTGGACTAGCGGCCACGGGGAGCTGTTTTTT. Translating it yields CASSPWTSGHGELFF.